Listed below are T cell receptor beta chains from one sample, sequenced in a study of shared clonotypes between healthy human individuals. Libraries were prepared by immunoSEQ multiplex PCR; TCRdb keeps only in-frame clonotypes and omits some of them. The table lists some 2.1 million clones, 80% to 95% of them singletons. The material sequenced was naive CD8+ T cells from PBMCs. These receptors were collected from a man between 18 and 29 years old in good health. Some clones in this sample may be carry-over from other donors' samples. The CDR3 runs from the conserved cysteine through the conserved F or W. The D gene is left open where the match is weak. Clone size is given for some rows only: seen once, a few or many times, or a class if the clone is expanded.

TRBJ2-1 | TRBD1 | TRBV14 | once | CASSQGWGQGVFF | TGTGCCAGCAGCCAAGGGTGGGGACAGGGAGTTTTCTTC
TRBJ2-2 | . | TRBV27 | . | CAIRTDTGELFF | TGTGCCATCCGGACGGATACCGGGGAGCTGTTTTTT
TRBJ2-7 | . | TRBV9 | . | CASSVATGPYEQYF | TGTGCCAGCAGCGTAGCTACAGGGCCGTACGAGCAGTACTTC
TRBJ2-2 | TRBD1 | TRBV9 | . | CASSVATFTGQGPPGELFF | TGTGCCAGCAGCGTAGCAACCTTCACGGGACAGGGGCCGCCCGGGGAGCTGTTTTTT
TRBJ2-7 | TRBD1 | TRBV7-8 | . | CASSLNPRGGVYEQYF | TGTGCCAGCAGCTTAAATCCGAGAGGGGGCGTCTACGAGCAGTACTTC
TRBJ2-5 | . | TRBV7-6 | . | CASSKRDHQETQYF | TGTGCCAGCAGCAAAAGGGACCACCAAGAGACCCAGTACTTC
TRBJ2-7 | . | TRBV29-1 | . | CSAGAGATYEQYF | TGCAGCGCCGGAGCGGGCGCGACCTACGAGCAGTACTTC
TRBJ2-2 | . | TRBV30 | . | CAWGGGTGELFF | TGTGCCTGGGGTGGGGGCACCGGGGAGCTGTTTTTT
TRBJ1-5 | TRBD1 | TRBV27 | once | CASKTTGVGQPQHF | TGTGCCAGCAAAACGACAGGGGTTGGGCAGCCCCAGCATTTT
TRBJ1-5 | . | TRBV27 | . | CASGTYDLRGSLQPQHF | TGTGCCAGCGGAACCTACGATCTCAGGGGTTCTCTTCAGCCCCAGCATTTT
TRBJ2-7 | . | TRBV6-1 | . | CASSGPRRGQARHEQYF | TGTGCCAGCAGTGGGCCCAGGAGGGGGCAAGCACGCCACGAGCAGTACTTC
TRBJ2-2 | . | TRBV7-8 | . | CASSSSRQVMPFASDTGELFF | TGTGCCAGCAGTTCATCGAGACAGGTGATGCCCTTCGCGAGTGACACCGGGGAGCTGTTTTTT
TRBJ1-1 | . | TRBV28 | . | CASSLWRGPGLAFF | TGTGCCAGCAGCCTTTGGAGAGGACCGGGTTTGGCTTTCTTT
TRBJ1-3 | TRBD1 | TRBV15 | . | CATSRDRANTIYF | TGTGCCACCAGCCGGGACAGGGCTAACACCATATATTTT
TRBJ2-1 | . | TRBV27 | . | CASSLSGNNEQFF | TGTGCCAGCAGTTTATCTGGAAACAATGAGCAGTTCTTC
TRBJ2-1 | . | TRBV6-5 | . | CASSYSGPRNEQFF | TGTGCCAGCAGTTACTCGGGGCCTCGGAATGAGCAGTTCTTC
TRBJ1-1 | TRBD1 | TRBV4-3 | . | CASSRDRVTEAFF | TGCGCCAGCAGCCGGGACAGGGTAACTGAAGCTTTCTTT